This T cell receptor beta chain was identified in a study of cytomegalovirus exposure and HLA in healthy donors. As for this clone: Its specificity is not known.

It was with 60 Vbeta and 13 Jbeta primers that the PCR ran. Clones were read by immunoSEQ multiplex PCR, and TCRdb kept only the in-frame ones, dropping some. Among under 200,000 clones listed, 70% to 80% were seen once. Study results and limitations: Analyses of presence and absence presupposed an approximately uniform sequencing depth across donors. Rarity marked most TCR sequences, yet some public TCRs occurred in many donors. A later analysis revealed that TCR association rates differed between HLA loci, peaking at DRB1 and bottoming out at HLA-C.

Germline V gene data show CDR1 as MNHEY and CDR2 as SVGAGI. The CDR3 runs to 12 residues. V was pared by 5 bases and J by 4 bases, with 9 bases between. The chain carries TRBV6-5 and TRBJ2-7; the D gene is possibly TRBD1 (5 bases). Sequences were obtained from PBMCs. This TCR was recovered from a man between 60 and 75 years old in good health and CMV-seronegative. CDR3: CASSQSGYEQYF. The DNA for the CDR3 is TGTGCCAGCAGTCAATCAGGGTACGAGCAGTACTTC.